This TCR beta chain derives from a study of shared clonotypes between healthy human individuals. This clone was found a few times. The antigen is undetermined. Broader study findings: Enrolling few donors narrowed the genetic and exposure-history diversity that was represented. Among donors, sharing of clonotypes was expected to be affected by sequencing depth.

In the naive CD8 group, cells lacked CD45RO and were positively selected for CCR7, so terminally differentiated effector memory CD45RA+ cells were left out. The donors were adults (healthy and HIV-negative) with no recent acute infections or vaccinations. Measured with immunoSEQ multiplex PCR; TCRdb has only the in-frame clones, and not every one. This table holds millions of clones, about 95% found once. Sequences were obtained from naive CD8+ T cells sorted from blood. This sequence was found in a man between 18 and 29 years old in good health.

The CDR3 DNA reads as TGTGCCAGCAGATCTGGACAGGGAAGTTACGGCTACACCTTC. It yields the protein CASRSGQGSYGYTF. The V call is TRBV6-1, the J call TRBJ1-2; 8 bases match TRBD1. The CDR3 runs 14 residues. Germline V CDR1 and CDR2: MNHNS, SASEGT. With V trimmed by 6 bases and J by 8 bases, 11 bases remained unmatched.